This is a list of T cell receptor beta chains from one sample in a study of T cell changes during pregnancy in multiple sclerosis. Data came from immunoSEQ multiplex PCR; TCRdb stores just in-frame clones and leaves some out. The sample holds tens of thousands of clones; about 83% are singletons and the top ten take about 7.6%. The specimen was CD8+ T cells from peripheral blood mononuclear cells, collected before pregnancy. The receptors derive from a female donor with multiple sclerosis, enrolled in a pregnancy study. Each CDR3 is given with its conserved first and last residue. The D gene is left open where the match is weak. The size entry is marked missing in some rows and otherwise reads once, few, many or a size class.

length	D	V	J	size	DNA	CDR3
14	TRBD2	TRBV6-5	TRBJ2-1	NA	TGTGCCAGCAGTTACCTAGCGGGAGGGGGCGAGCAGTTCTTC	CASSYLAGGGEQFF
16	TRBD2	TRBV9	TRBJ2-7	once	TGTGCCAGCAGCATCGGGACTAGCGGGAGGGCCCACGAGCAGTACTTC	CASSIGTSGRAHEQYF
15	TRBD2	TRBV10-2	TRBJ2-7	NA	TGCGCCAGCAGGACGAGACAGCGGGAGGTGGACGAGCAGTACTTC	CASRTRQREVDEQYF
14	TRBD1	TRBV15	TRBJ2-7	NA	TGTGCCACCAGCACGGACAGGGTCACCTACGAGCAGTACTTC	CATSTDRVTYEQYF
16	TRBD2	TRBV28	TRBJ2-1	NA	TGTGCCAGCAGATTCGCCACTAGCGGCTCCTACAATGAGCAGTTCTTC	CASRFATSGSYNEQFF
16	TRBD1	TRBV19	TRBJ2-5	NA	TGTGCCAGTAGTATAGGGCCTTACAGGGGGCAGGAGACCCAGTACTTC	CASSIGPYRGQETQYF
16	NA	TRBV7-7	TRBJ2-2	NA	TGTGCCAGCAGCTTAGAAACTAGCCTAGGCACCGGGGAGCTGTTTTTT	CASSLETSLGTGELFF
14	NA	TRBV28	TRBJ2-1	NA	TGTGCCAGCAGTTTACGCGTCTCCTACAATGAGCAGTTCTTC	CASSLRVSYNEQFF
13	TRBD2	TRBV7-9	TRBJ2-1	NA	TGTGCCAGCACCAACCCCTTTTGGGAGGGGCGGTTCTTC	CASTNPFWEGRFF
14	NA	TRBV5-1	TRBJ2-2	NA	TGCGCCAGCAGCTTGGTTGCTGTACACCGGGAGCTGTTTTTT	CASSLVAVHRELFF
12	NA	TRBV6-5	TRBJ2-7	NA	TGTGCCAGCAGTCACAACCCCTACGAGCAGTACTTC	CASSHNPYEQYF
15	TRBD1	TRBV10-2	TRBJ1-1	NA	TGCGCCAGCAGTGCCGGGACAGGGGGCGGGTTAGAAGCTTTCTTT	CASSAGTGGGLEAFF
15	NA	TRBV5-1	TRBJ2-7	NA	TGCGCCAGCAGCTCGCTTCAGGGGACGGGCTACGAGCAGTACTTC	CASSSLQGTGYEQYF
14	NA	TRBV19	TRBJ2-3	NA	TGTGCCAGCCAAGGGGGGGAGACCACAGATACGCAGTATTTT	CASQGGETTDTQYF
14	NA	TRBV27	TRBJ2-7	NA	TGTGCCAGCAGTTCTGACAGGATGTCCTACGAGCAGTACTTC	CASSSDRMSYEQYF
15	NA	TRBV27	TRBJ2-1	NA	TGTGCCAGCAGTGTCGAACTTGGGGCGTACAATGAGCAGTTCTTC	CASSVELGAYNEQFF
12	NA	TRBV30	TRBJ2-7	NA	TGTGCCTGGAGCGGGATTTTGGGCGAGCAGTACTTC	CAWSGILGEQYF
15	NA	TRBV4-1	TRBJ1-1	NA	TGCGCCAGCAGCCAAGATCTATCCCCGGGGACTGAAGCTTTCTTT	CASSQDLSPGTEAFF
14	NA	TRBV4-3	TRBJ1-2	NA	TGCGCCAGCAGCCAAGAGCGACGGAGCTATGGCTACACCTTC	CASSQERRSYGYTF
15	NA	TRBV10-1	TRBJ1-1	NA	TGCGCCAGCAGTCCCGGGGGAACCATGAACACTGAAGCTTTCTTT	CASSPGGTMNTEAFF
18	NA	TRBV25-1	TRBJ2-5	NA	TGTGCCAGCAGTGAATCTTGGGGTTTAGCGAATTTAGGAGAGACCCAGTACTTC	CASSESWGLANLGETQYF
12	TRBD1	TRBV29-1	TRBJ2-7	NA	TGCAGCGTGGGACAGGGAGGCTACGAGCAGTACTTC	CSVGQGGYEQYF
12	NA	TRBV5-1	TRBJ2-5	NA	TGCGCCAGCAGCTTGTTAGCGGAGACCCAGTACTTC	CASSLLAETQYF
15	TRBD1	TRBV28	TRBJ1-2	once	TGTGCCAGCAGTTTATGGGGGCAGGGGGAGTATGGCTACACCTTC	CASSLWGQGEYGYTF
14	NA	TRBV28	TRBJ2-1	NA	TGTGCCAGCAGTTTAGGACTCGACTACAATGAGCAGTTCTTC	CASSLGLDYNEQFF
15	TRBD1	TRBV7-9	TRBJ2-7	NA	TGTGCCAGCAGCGCCGGGACAGGCACTTACTACGAGCAGTACTTC	CASSAGTGTYYEQYF
12	TRBD1	TRBV30	TRBJ1-1	few	TGTGCCTGGGGGACAGGGGGCACTGAAGCTTTCTTT	CAWGTGGTEAFF
14	NA	TRBV10-3	TRBJ2-1	once	TGTGCCATCACGCCGGGACTCCCCCCGAATGAGCAGTTCTTC	CAITPGLPPNEQFF
18	NA	TRBV7-2	TRBJ2-2	NA	TGTGCCAGCAGCTTAGCGCTATGGCTTAGCATGGAGTTCGGGGAGCTGTTTTTT	CASSLALWLSMEFGELFF
14	TRBD1	TRBV27	TRBJ1-4	NA	TGTGCCAGCAGGCGACAGGGATTGGGAGAAAAACTGTTTTTT	CASRRQGLGEKLFF
15	TRBD1	TRBV28	TRBJ2-7	NA	TGTGCCAGCAGTTTGGTACAGGGGAGCCCCTACGAGCAGTACTTC	CASSLVQGSPYEQYF
17	TRBD2	TRBV10-2	TRBJ2-1	NA	TGCGCCAGCAGTCTTCCCCTCGGGACTAGCGACCTCAATGAGCAGTTCTTC	CASSLPLGTSDLNEQFF
12	TRBD1	TRBV30	TRBJ1-1	NA	TGTGCCTGGACACAGGGGGGGCTTGAAGCTTTCTTT	CAWTQGGLEAFF
16	TRBD2	TRBV7-2	TRBJ2-3	NA	TGTGCCAGCAGCCGATGGGAGCTAGCGGGAGCGGATACGCAGTATTTT	CASSRWELAGADTQYF
11	NA	TRBV27	TRBJ2-1	NA	TGTGCCAGCAAGAGCGGGAATGAGCAGTTCTTC	CASKSGNEQFF
16	NA	TRBV28	TRBJ2-1	NA	TGTGCCAGCACCCTGGGCCTTCCTGCCACTTACAATGAGCAGTTCTTC	CASTLGLPATYNEQFF
15	TRBD1	TRBV6-5	TRBJ2-7	NA	TGTGCCAGCAGCCCCGGGACAGGGCTTTCCTACGAGCAGTACTTC	CASSPGTGLSYEQYF
16	TRBD2	TRBV6-4	TRBJ2-1	few	TGTGCCAGCAGTGACTCGGCGGGAGTAGGGTACAATGAGCAGTTCTTC	CASSDSAGVGYNEQFF
12	NA	TRBV7-9	TRBJ2-7	NA	TGTGCCAGCAGCCCCTACAGGGACGAGCAGTACTTC	CASSPYRDEQYF